Sequencing of this T cell receptor (beta chain) was carried out in a study of blood T cell repertoires in COVID-19. Looking at the study overall: The samples span acute and convalescent COVID-19 from the United States, Italy and Spain. PBMCs, B-cell-depleted T cells, or T cells provided the cDNA or gDNA that made up the material.

Authors' processing steps: Amplification of reference gene primers was used by the study to estimate nucleated cell counts. The protocol was immunoSEQ multiplex PCR, while the TCRdb copy is restricted to in-frame clones and leaves out a portion. For V, J and clone size, that table is used; D and trimming come from the DNA. The data hold around 270,000 clones, with roughly 80% observed a single time. The CDR3 spans 13 residues. CDR1 is MDHEN and CDR2 is SYDVKM in the germline V gene. Trimming shortened V by 3 bases and J by 8 bases, and 13 bases separated the two germline ends. Followed longitudinally, the Seattle patients had been enrolled during active infection.

The source of this sequence is a person aged 65 to 85 with COVID-19, enrolled during active disease. Sequencing was carried out using peripheral blood. The rearrangement joins TRBV28 to TRBJ1-2; no clear D. CDR3 residues: CASSFGRSRGYTF. The CDR3 DNA sequence: TGTGCCAGCAGTTTTGGTAGGAGTAGGGGCTACACCTTC.